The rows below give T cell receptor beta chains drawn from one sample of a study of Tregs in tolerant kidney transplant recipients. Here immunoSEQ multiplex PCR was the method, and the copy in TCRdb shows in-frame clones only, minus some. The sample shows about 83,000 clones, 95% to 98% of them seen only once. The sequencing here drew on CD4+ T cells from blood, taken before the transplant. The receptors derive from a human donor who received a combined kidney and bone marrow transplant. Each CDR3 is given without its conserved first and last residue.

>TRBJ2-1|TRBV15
ATSRDREDEQF
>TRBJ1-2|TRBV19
ASNPGQSYGYT
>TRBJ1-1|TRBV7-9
ASSLGMTGGEAF
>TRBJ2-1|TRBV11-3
ASSALGVNEQF
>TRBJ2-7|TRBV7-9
ASSPRGEVREQY
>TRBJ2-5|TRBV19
ASSIEDRVWETQY
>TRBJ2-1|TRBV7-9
ASSGTGGRGYYDNEQF
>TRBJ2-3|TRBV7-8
ASSFGTGVHTQY
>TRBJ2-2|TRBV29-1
SGRTGGGNTGELF
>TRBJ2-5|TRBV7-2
ASAGLMAAQY
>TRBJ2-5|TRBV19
ASSISQGDGETQY
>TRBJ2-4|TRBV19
ASSKFSGKNIQY
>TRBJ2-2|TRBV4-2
ASSQGRTGAAGGELF
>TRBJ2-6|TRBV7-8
ASSLGDRLSGANVLT
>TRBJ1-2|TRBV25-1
ASSESDRVGYT
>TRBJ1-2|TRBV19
ASSIPSKVITQVYGYT
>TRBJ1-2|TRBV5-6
ASSSRSAGLGYT
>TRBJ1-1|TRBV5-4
ASSRGDFPNTEAF
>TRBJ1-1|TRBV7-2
ASSFYRGEAF
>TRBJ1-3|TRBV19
ASSMGDPPGNTIY
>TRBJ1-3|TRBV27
ASSPPGRNTIY
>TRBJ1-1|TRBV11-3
ASSLGGGSEKAF
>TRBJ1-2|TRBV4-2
ASSHPGQGLGGYT
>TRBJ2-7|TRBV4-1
ASSQPVTGREQY
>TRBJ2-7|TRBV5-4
ASSKPGQGGREQY
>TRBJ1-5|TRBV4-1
ASTPNPIRGINQPQH
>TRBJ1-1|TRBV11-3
ASSTEMNTEAF
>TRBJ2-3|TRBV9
ASSVTSRAGGDTQY
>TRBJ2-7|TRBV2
ASNSWDRGQYEQY
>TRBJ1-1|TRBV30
AWSVVGGSEAF
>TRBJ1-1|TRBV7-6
ASSRSGTGRLNTEAF
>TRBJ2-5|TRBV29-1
SVRRDFRLGAQY
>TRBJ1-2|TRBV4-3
ASSQVRTGLGYT
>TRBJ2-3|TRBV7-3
ASSPRLAGGPQDGDTQY
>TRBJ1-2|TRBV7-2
ASGGGANYGYT
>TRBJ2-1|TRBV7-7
ASSLGRANSYNEQF
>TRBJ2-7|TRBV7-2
ASSARARGGYEQY
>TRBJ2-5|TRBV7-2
ASSLAGDRQETQY
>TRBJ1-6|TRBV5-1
ASSLGDSNSPLH
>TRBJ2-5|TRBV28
ASSLQRDLGKTQY
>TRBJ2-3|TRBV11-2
ASSFSRLAGADTQY
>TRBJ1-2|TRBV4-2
ASSQEQGNYGYT
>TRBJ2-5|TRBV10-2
ASRQKQETQY
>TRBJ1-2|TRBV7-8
ASSLEGQNYGYT
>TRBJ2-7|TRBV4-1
ASSQILRTGKSYEQY
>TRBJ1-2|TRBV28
ASSLDRDYGYT
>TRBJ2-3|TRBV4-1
ASSPSPGQGALADTQY
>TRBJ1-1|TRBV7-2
ASSPQRVENTEAF
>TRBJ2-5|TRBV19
ASSIKPAGLGETQY
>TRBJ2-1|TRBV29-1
SVTTSGVYNEQF
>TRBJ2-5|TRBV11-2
ASSFIPGLAGETQY
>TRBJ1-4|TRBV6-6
ASSYPTGGNEKLF
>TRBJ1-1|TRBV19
ASSIDRWGRGEAF
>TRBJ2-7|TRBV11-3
ASSLDTSFSYEQY
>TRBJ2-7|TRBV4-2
ASSQDKLAATYEQY